This TCR beta chain came from a study of regulatory T cells in long-lasting Graves disease. At the level of the study: Antithyroid drugs had been given to newly diagnosed Graves' patients for under 3 months.

The length of the CDR3 is 13 residues. Germline CDR1 is SEHNR and CDR2 is FQNEAQ (reference sequence). The J segment lost 7 bases and the V segment lost 5 bases, leaving 2 bases of the junction unmatched. Arm-PCR with iRepertoire HTBI primers amplified the CDR3 regions for these TCR beta libraries. TCRdb recomputed calls from the multiplex PCR reads with MiXCR, one row per CDR3 protein. Here the sample spans 550,000 to 600,000 distinct CDR3 sequences, about 16% being singletons. Study-wide results and caveats: Persistent disease preferred TRBV28, TRBJ1-2 and TRBJ2-5; new disease, TRBV20-1 and TRBJ2-1. A reduction in accuracy may have resulted from the small sample size.

A remark on this clonotype: Its antigen is unknown.

The time point: newly diagnosed GD, antithyroid drugs for less than 3 months. Following extraction of RNA from PBMCs, that RNA was used to make the TCR library. This sample also appeared in a second study, on T cells in Graves' hyperthyroidism and ophthalmopathy. From that report: Prediction of ophthalmopathy progression came a median around 6.5 months pre-onset.

This sequence joins TRBV7-9 and TRBJ1-6; 7 nucleotides match TRBD1. This clonotype was sampled from a man in his late teens or twenties with Graves disease. The sample here was peripheral blood mononuclear cells (PBMCs), taken at new diagnosis, from a patient treated with antithyroid drugs. In nucleotides, the CDR3 is TGTGCCAGCAGCCCACAGGGGAATTCACCCCTCCACTTT. It yields the protein CASSPQGNSPLHF.